The clone carrying this TCR beta chain appeared a few times. Its antigen is as yet unknown. The CDR3 has 15 residues. J lost 0 bases, V lost 6 bases, and 5 bases had no gene match. CDR1 and CDR2 from the germline V gene are MNHNY and SVGAGI (reference sequence). Specified time point: sample taken at primary tumor resection. Sequencing covered unsorted whole RNA taken from tumor, nontumor lung or frozen PBMC. The data stem from a study of spatial heterogeneity in lung cancer. Across the study: In the raw reads, each unique TCR and UMI combination was present more than ten times on average.

Each CDR3 protein gets one entry after TCRdb re-called the 5' RACE reads with MiXCR. The sample carries approximately 800 distinct CDR3 sequences, approximately 17% recorded once. Study-wide results and limits: Counts of expanded intratumoral alpha and beta TCRs tracked tumor mutation counts.

V usage is TRBV6-6 and J usage is TRBJ2-3, with 8 bases identical to TRBD2. The receptor comes from a female donor with early-stage non-small cell lung cancer. Sequenced here: lung tumor tissue, sampled at surgery. In nucleotides, the CDR3 is TGTGCCAGCAGCCAAGCGGGGGAAAGCACAGATACGCAGTATTTT. Its translation: CASSQAGESTDTQYF.